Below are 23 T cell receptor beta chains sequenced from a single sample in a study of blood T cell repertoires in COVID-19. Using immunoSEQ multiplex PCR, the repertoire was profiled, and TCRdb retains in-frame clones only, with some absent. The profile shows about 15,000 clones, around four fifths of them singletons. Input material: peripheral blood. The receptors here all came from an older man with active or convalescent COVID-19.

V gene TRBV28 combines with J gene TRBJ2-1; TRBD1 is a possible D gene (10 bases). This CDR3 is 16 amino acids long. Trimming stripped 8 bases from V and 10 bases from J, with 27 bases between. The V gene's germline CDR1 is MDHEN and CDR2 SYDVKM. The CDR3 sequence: CASGTGAASGVSEQFF. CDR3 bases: TGTGCCAGCGGGACAGGGGCGGCTAGCGGGGTTTCCGAGCAGTTCTTC.

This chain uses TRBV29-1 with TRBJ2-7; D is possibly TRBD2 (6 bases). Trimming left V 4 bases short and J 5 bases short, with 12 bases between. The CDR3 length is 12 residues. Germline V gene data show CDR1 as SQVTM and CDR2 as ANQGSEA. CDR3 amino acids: CSVGLTGDEQYF. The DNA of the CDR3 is TGCAGCGTTGGGCTGACGGGGGACGAGCAGTACTTC.

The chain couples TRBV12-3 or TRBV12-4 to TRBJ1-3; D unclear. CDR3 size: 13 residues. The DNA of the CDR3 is TGTGCAGACAAAGCGGGTGGTGGAAACACCATATATTTT. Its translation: CADKAGGGNTIYF.

The chain's CDR3 is CASSPRQGADYGYTF. CDR3 coding DNA: TGTGCCAGCAGTCCTCGACAGGGGGCGGACTATGGCTACACCTTC. The V call is TRBV2, the J call TRBJ1-2, with 10 bases matching TRBD1. Germline-derived CDR1 and CDR2 are SNHLY and FYNNEI. With 5 bases clipped from V and 3 bases from J, the junction kept 6 bases outside the gene matches. The CDR3 has 15 residues.

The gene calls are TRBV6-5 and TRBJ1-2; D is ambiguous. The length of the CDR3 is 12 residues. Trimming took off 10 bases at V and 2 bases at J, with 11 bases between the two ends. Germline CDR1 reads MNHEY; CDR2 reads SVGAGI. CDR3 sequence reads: CATMTENYGYTF. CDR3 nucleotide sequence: TGTGCCACCATGACTGAAAACTATGGCTACACCTTC.

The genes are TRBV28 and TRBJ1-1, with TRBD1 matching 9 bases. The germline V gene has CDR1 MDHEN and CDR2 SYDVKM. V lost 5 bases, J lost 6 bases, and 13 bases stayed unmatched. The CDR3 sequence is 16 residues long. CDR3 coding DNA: TGTGCCAGCAGTGCCGGGACAGGGAATAGAGTGGCTGAAGCTTTCTTT. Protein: CASSAGTGNRVAEAFF. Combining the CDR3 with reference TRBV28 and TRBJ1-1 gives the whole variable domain DVKVTQSSRYLVKRTGEKVFLECVQDMDHENMFWYRQDPGLGLRLIYFSYDVKMKEKGDIPEGYSVSREKKERFSLILESASTNQTSMYLCASSAGTGNRVAEAFFGQGTRLTVV.

The CDR3: CASSAGLAEETQYF. The DNA of the CDR3 is TGTGCCAGCAGCGCGGGACTAGCGGAAGAGACCCAGTACTTC. The chain joins TRBV5-4 to TRBJ2-5; 11 bases align to TRBD2. V was pared by 4 bases and J by 3 bases, with 2 bases of the junction left unmatched. This CDR3 spans 14 amino acids. The germline V gene has CDR1 SGHNT and CDR2 YYREEE (reference sequence). Supplemented by reference TRBV5-4 and TRBJ2-5, the full variable domain reads ETGVTQSPTHLIKTRGQQVTLRCSSQSGHNTVSWYQQALGQGPQFIFQYYREEENGRGNFPPRFSGLQFPNYSSELNVNALELDDSALYLCASSAGLAEETQYFGPGTRLLVL.

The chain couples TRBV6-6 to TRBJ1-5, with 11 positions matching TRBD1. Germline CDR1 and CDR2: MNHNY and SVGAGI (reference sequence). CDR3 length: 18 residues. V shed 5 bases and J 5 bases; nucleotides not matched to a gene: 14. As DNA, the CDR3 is TGTGCCAGCAGTCCTCGGGACAGGGGGTTCGTGGTGGATCAGCCCCAGCATTTT. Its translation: CASSPRDRGFVVDQPQHF.

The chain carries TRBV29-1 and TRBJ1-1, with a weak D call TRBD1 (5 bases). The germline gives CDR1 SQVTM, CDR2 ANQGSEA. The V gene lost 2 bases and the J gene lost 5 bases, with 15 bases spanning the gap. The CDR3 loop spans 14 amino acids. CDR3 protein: CSVEIGGAETEAFF. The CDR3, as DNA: TGCAGCGTTGAAATAGGAGGGGCTGAAACTGAAGCTTTCTTT.

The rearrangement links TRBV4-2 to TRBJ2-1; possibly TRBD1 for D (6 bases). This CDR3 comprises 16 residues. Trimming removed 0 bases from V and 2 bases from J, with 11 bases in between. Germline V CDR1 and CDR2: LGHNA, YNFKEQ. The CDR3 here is CASSQDQGTTYNEQFF. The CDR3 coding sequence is TGTGCCAGCAGCCAAGATCAGGGGACGACCTACAATGAGCAGTTCTTC.

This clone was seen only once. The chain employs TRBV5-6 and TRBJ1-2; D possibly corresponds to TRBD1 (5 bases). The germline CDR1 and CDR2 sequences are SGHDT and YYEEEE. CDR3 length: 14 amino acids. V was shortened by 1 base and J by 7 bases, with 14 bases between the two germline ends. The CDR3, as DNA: TGTGCCAGCAGCTTGATGCAGGGCCGTGGTGGCTACACCTTC. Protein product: CASSLMQGRGGYTF.

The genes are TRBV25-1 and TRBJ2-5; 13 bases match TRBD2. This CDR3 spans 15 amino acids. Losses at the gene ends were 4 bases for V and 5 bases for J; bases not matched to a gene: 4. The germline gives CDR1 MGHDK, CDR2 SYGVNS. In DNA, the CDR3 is TGTGCCAGCAGTGGACAACTAGCGGGAGGGGAGACCCAGTACTTC. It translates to CASSGQLAGGETQYF.

The CDR3 is CASSLEANKGRAFF. The CDR3 nucleotides read TGCGCCAGCAGCCTAGAGGCCAACAAGGGGCGTGCTTTCTTT. The chain joins TRBV5-1 to TRBJ1-1, with D maybe TRBD1 (5 bases). CDR3 length: 14 amino acids. Deletions cut 4 bases from V and 11 bases from J, with 21 bases between. The germline V gene encodes CDR1 SGHRS and CDR2 YFSETQ.

Written as DNA, the CDR3 is TGTGCCAGTAGTCCGCGATCTAGCGGTTCTCACGAGCAGTACTTC. Residues: CASSPRSSGSHEQYF. The chain carries TRBV19 and TRBJ2-7, with TRBD2 matching over 7 bases. The CDR3 has 15 amino acids. Germline V gene data show CDR1 as LNHDA and CDR2 as SQIVND (reference sequence). V lost 5 bases and J lost 5; bases outside the gene matches: 12.

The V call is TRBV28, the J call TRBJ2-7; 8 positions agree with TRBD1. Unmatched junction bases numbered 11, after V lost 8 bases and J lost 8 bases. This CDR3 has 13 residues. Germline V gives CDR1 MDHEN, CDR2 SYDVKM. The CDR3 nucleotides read TGTGCCAGCCGCTCTTATGGACAGGGCAAGCAGTACTTC. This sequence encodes CASRSYGQGKQYF.

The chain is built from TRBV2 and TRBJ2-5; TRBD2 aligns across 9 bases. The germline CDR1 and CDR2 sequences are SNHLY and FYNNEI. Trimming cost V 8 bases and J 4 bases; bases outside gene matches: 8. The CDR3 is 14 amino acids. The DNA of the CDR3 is TGTGCCAGCTCCCCCCAGCGGGGGGTAGAGACCCAGTACTTC. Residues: CASSPQRGVETQYF.

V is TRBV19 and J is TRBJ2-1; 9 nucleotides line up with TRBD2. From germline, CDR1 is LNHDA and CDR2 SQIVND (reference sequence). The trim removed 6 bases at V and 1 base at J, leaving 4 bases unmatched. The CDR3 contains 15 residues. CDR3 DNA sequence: TGTGCCAGTAGAGCTAGCGGGGCGTCCTACAATGAGCAGTTCTTC. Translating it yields CASRASGASYNEQFF.

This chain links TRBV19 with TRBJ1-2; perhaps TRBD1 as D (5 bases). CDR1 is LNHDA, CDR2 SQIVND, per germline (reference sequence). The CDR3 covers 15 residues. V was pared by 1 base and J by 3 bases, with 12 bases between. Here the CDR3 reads CASSIAGPIHYGYTF. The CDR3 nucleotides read TGTGCCAGTAGTATAGCAGGGCCAATACACTATGGCTACACCTTC.

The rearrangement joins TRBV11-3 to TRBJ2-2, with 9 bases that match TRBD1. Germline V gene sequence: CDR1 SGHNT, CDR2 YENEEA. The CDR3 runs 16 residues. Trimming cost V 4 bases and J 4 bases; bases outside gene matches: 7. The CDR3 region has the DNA TGTGCCAGCAGCTCCAAGGACAGGGGAGGCACCGGGGAGCTGTTTTTT. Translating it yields CASSSKDRGGTGELFF.

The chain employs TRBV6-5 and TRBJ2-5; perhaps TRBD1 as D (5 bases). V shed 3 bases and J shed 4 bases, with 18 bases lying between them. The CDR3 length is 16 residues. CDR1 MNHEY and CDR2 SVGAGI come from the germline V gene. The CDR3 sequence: CASSYFGHGSGETQYF. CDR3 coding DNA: TGTGCCAGCAGTTATTTCGGACACGGAAGTGGAGAGACCCAGTACTTC.

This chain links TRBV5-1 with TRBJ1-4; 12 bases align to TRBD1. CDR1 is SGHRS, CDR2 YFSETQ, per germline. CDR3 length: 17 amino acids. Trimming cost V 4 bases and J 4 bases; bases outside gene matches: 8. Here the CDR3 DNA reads TGCGCCAGCAGCCTATGGGACAGGGGGCTTGGTAATGAAAAACTGTTTTTT. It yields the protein CASSLWDRGLGNEKLFF.

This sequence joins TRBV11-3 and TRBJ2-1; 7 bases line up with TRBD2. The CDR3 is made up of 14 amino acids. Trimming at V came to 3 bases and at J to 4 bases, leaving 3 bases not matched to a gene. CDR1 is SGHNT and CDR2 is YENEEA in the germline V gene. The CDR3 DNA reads TGTGCCAGCAGCTTGAATAGCGGGTACAATGAGCAGTTCTTC. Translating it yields CASSLNSGYNEQFF.

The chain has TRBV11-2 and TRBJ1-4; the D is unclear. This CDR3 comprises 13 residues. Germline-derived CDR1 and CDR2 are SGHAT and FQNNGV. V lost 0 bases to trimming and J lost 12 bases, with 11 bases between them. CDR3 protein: CASSLDWRVELFF. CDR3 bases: TGTGCCAGCAGCTTAGATTGGAGAGTGGAACTGTTTTTT.